These 29 T cell receptor beta chains share one sample of origin, sequenced in a study of cytomegalovirus exposure and HLA in healthy donors. TCRdb's copy holds only in-frame clones and misses some; the assay was immunoSEQ multiplex PCR. Found here are 70,000 to 90,000 clones, about 85% of them singletons; the top ten hold around 3%. The sequencing input was PBMCs. These receptors were collected from a man aged 30-40 years in good health and CMV-seronegative.

The V gene is TRBV6-5, the J gene TRBJ1-5; tentatively, D is TRBD1 (5 bases). This CDR3 is built from 12 residues. The germline CDR1 and CDR2 sequences are MNHEY and SVGAGI. In nucleotides, the CDR3 is TGTGCTGTAGGGGTAGTAAATCAGCCCCAGCATTTT. Translated, it gives CAVGVVNQPQHF.

The chain is built from TRBV21-1 and TRBJ2-2; the table gives TRBD2 as D, unverified against the DNA. TRBV21-1 is shown as a pseudogene. The CDR3 is 20 residues long. CDR3 in DNA: TGTGCCAGCAGCAAAGGACGACTAGCGGGAGGGTCTGGGGTCACCGGGGAGCTGTTTTTT. Amino acid sequence: CASSKGRLAGGSGVTGELFF.

The rearrangement joins TRBV28 to TRBJ1-4, with D maybe TRBD1 (5 bases). The CDR3 covers 12 residues. CDR1 and CDR2 (germline): MDHEN, SYDVKM. V lost 6 bases and J 8 bases, leaving 10 bases between the germline ends. The CDR3 nucleotides are TGTGCCAGCAGCGTCACAGGCGAAAAACTGTTTTTT. Amino acid sequence: CASSVTGEKLFF.

The rearrangement uses TRBV6-6 and TRBJ2-1, with D maybe TRBD1 (6 bases). Trimming removed 6 bases at V and 10 bases at J, with 13 bases between. Looked up from germline, CDR1 is MNHNY and CDR2 is SVGAGI (reference sequence). The length of the CDR3 is 12 residues. CDR3 in DNA: TGTGCCAGCAGCCCAGGGGCGGAAGAGCAGTTCTTC. Translation gives CASSPGAEEQFF.

This sequence joins TRBV5-1 and TRBJ2-1, with 9 positions matching TRBD1. Germline V gene data show CDR1 as SGHRS and CDR2 as YFSETQ. Trimming at V came to 2 bases and at J to 7 bases, leaving 7 bases not matched to a gene. The CDR3 contains 15 residues. This chain's CDR3 is CASSFRDRVPNEQFF. The CDR3 DNA sequence: TGCGCCAGCAGCTTTAGGGACAGGGTTCCAAATGAGCAGTTCTTC. The full variable domain, its missing parts supplied by reference TRBV5-1 and TRBJ2-1, is KAGVTQTPRYLIKTRGQQVTLSCSPISGHRSVSWYQQTPGQGLQFLFEYFSETQRNKGNFPGRFSGRQFSNSRSEMNVSTLELGDSALYLCASSFRDRVPNEQFFGPGTRLTVL.

The gene calls are TRBV5-5 and TRBJ2-2; no reliable D call. CDR1 SGHKS and CDR2 YYEKEE come from the germline V gene (reference sequence). Trimming stripped 4 bases from V and 6 bases from J, with 10 bases between. The CDR3 loop spans 13 amino acids. In DNA form, the CDR3 reads TGTGCCAGCAGCCATCAAACGGCCGGGGAGCTGTTTTTT. Encoded protein: CASSHQTAGELFF.

CDR3 amino acids: CASSSTGNEQYF. The CDR3 bases are TGTGCCAGCAGCTCTACAGGGAACGAGCAGTACTTC. V usage is TRBV7-6 and J usage is TRBJ2-7; D is perhaps TRBD1 (6 bases). CDR1 is SGHVS, CDR2 FNYEAQ, per germline. Trimming pared 4 bases from V and 5 bases from J, leaving 9 bases between. This CDR3 has 12 amino acids.

This chain uses TRBV15 with TRBJ2-6, with 7 bases fitting TRBD1. Germline lookup yields CDR1 LNHNV and CDR2 YYDKDF (reference sequence). The V and J ends lost 8 bases and 0 bases, in that order; junction bases with no gene match: 4. CDR3 length: 15 residues. CDR3 coding DNA: TGTGCCACCGGACAGGAACCCTCTGGGGCCAACGTCCTGACTTTC. Amino acids: CATGQEPSGANVLTF.

The V and J genes are TRBV9 and TRBJ2-6, with 8 nucleotides matching TRBD1. The CDR3 sequence is 19 residues long. In germline, CDR1 is SGDLS, CDR2 YYNGEE. Losses at the gene ends were 3 bases for V and 4 bases for J; bases not matched to a gene: 15. The DNA of the CDR3 is TGTGCCAGCAGCGCTTTGAAGGACAGGGCGGTCGGAGGGGCCAACGTCCTGACTTTC. It encodes CASSALKDRAVGGANVLTF.

This clone was seen only once. The chain combines TRBV21-1 with TRBJ2-2; the table gives TRBD2 as D, unverified against the DNA. TRBV21-1 is tagged as a pseudogene. There are 12 residues in the CDR3. As DNA, the CDR3 is TGTGCCAGCAGTTCTTGTACCGGGGAGCTGTTTTTT. Translating gives CASSSCTGELFF.

The chain links TRBV7-9 to TRBJ2-2, with TRBD2 matching 7 bases. With V trimmed by 3 bases and J by 8 bases, 0 bases remained unmatched. CDR3 length equals 12 residues. Germline CDR1 reads SEHNR; CDR2 reads FQNEAQ (reference sequence). The CDR3 sequence is CASSLGLGELFF. The CDR3 DNA sequence: TGTGCCAGCAGCTTGGGACTAGGGGAGCTGTTTTTT.

The count of this clone is one. This sequence joins TRBV6-4 and TRBJ1-1, with 7 bases fitting TRBD1. Per the germline V gene, CDR1 is MRHNA and CDR2 is SNTAGT. V gave up 2 bases and J gave up 2 bases; unmatched junction bases: 32. The length of the CDR3 is 24 residues. CDR3 sequence reads: CASSDRKPAGGGIVNRVLNTEAFF. The DNA of the CDR3 is TGTGCCAGCAGTGACCGAAAGCCCGCGGGAGGGGGCATCGTTAACCGTGTACTTAACACTGAAGCTTTCTTT.

This clone was found once. The chain recombines TRBV14 with TRBJ2-1; 8 positions match TRBD2. The V segment lost 0 bases and the J segment 4 bases; nucleotides outside the gene matches: 8. This CDR3 spans 17 amino acids. The V gene's germline CDR1 is SGHDN and CDR2 FVKESK. CDR3 coding DNA: TGTGCCAGCAGCCAAGATCTGAGCGGGAGAAGATACAATGAGCAGTTCTTC. Amino acids: CASSQDLSGRRYNEQFF.

This sequence joins TRBV28 and TRBJ2-1, with 12 bases aligning to TRBD2. Germline V gene lookup returns CDR1 MDHEN and CDR2 SYDVKM. CDR3 length equals 16 residues. J lost 9 bases, V lost 4 bases, and 10 bases had no gene match. In DNA, the CDR3 is TGTGCCAGCAGTTCCCCCCGGACTAGCGGGGCCCCTGAGCAGTTCTTC. Translation gives CASSSPRTSGAPEQFF.

This clone appeared a single time. This chain connects TRBV7-3 to TRBJ1-6; D not certain. V was pared by 0 bases and J by 6 bases, with 12 bases between. The CDR3 is made up of 16 amino acids. The V gene's germline CDR1 is SGHTA and CDR2 FQGTGA. This CDR3 is CASSLTRLGGNSPLHF. DNA for the CDR3: TGTGCCAGCAGCTTAACCCGCCTCGGCGGTAATTCACCCCTCCACTTT.

V and J are TRBV5-1 and TRBJ1-1; unclear D gene. Trimming shortened V by 0 bases and J by 5 bases, and 17 bases separated the two germline ends. Germline V lookup: CDR1 SGHRS, CDR2 YFSETQ. The CDR3 extends over 16 amino acids. CDR3 amino acids: CASSLVVAGSGTEAFF. The DNA for the CDR3 is TGCGCCAGCAGCTTGGTAGTTGCGGGGTCGGGAACTGAAGCTTTCTTT.

The V call is TRBV5-1, the J call TRBJ2-3, with 7 nucleotides matching TRBD2. Germline V gene sequence: CDR1 SGHRS, CDR2 YFSETQ. The CDR3 is 14 amino acids. Trimming cost V 2 bases and J 6 bases; bases outside gene matches: 6. CDR3 DNA: TGCGCCAGCAGCTTATCGAGCGGGACTGATACGCAGTATTTT. It is translated as CASSLSSGTDTQYF.

The chain carries TRBV13 and TRBJ1-6, with TRBD1 matching over 7 bases. The CDR3 is 16 residues long. V gave up 5 bases and J gave up 2 bases; unmatched junction bases: 6. The germline gives CDR1 PRHDT, CDR2 FYEKMQ (reference sequence). CDR3 amino acids: CASSDTDRTYNSPLHF. In DNA, the CDR3 is TGTGCCAGCAGCGATACGGACAGGACCTATAATTCACCCCTCCACTTT. Combining the CDR3 with reference TRBV13 and TRBJ1-6 gives the whole variable domain AAGVIQSPRHLIKEKRETATLKCYPIPRHDTVYWYQQGPGQDPQFLISFYEKMQSDKGSIPDRFSAQQFSDYHSELNMSSLELGDSALYFCASSDTDRTYNSPLHFGNGTRLTVT.

The CDR3 loop is CASSSLSGPYNEQFF. The CDR3 DNA is TGTGCCAGCAGCTCTCTGTCTGGGCCCTACAATGAGCAGTTCTTC. The rearrangement links TRBV7-9 to TRBJ2-1; D unresolved. CDR3 length: 15 amino acids. CDR1 is SEHNR and CDR2 is FQNEAQ in the germline V gene (reference sequence). V was pared by 4 bases and J by 2 bases, with 12 bases between.

The chain has TRBV4-1 and TRBJ2-2, with TRBD2 matching 8 bases. CDR1 MGHRA and CDR2 YSYEKL come from the germline V gene. V was clipped by 0 bases and J by 9 bases; unmatched bases: 12. There are 17 residues in the CDR3. This CDR3 reads CASSQEKREPPSRELFF. CDR3 bases: TGCGCCAGCAGCCAAGAGAAGCGGGAGCCCCCATCCCGGGAGCTGTTTTTT.

This clone came up once. The chain couples TRBV15 to TRBJ1-1, with D unresolved. Deletions cut 0 bases from V and 4 bases from J, with 12 bases between. The V gene's germline CDR1 is LNHNV and CDR2 YYDKDF (reference sequence). The CDR3 loop spans 15 amino acids. The CDR3 DNA reads TGTGCCACCAGCAGAGATCGAACGAGTAGCACTGAAGCTTTCTTT. Its translation is CATSRDRTSSTEAFF. Combining the CDR3 with reference TRBV15 and TRBJ1-1 gives the whole variable domain DAMVIQNPRYQVTQFGKPVTLSCSQTLNHNVMYWYQQKSSQAPKLLFHYYDKDFNNEADTPDNFQSRRPNTSFCFLDIRSPGLGDTAMYLCATSRDRTSSTEAFFGQGTRLTVV.

The chain links TRBV21-1 to TRBJ1-2; the table's D call TRBD1 went unverified against the DNA. TRBV21-1 is recorded as a pseudogene. The length of the CDR3 is 18 residues. In DNA, the CDR3 is TGTGCCAGCAGCCGGCGAACCGGCCGGCAGGGTTCTAACTATGGCTACACCTTC. Residues: CASSRRTGRQGSNYGYTF.

The chain carries TRBV4-2 and TRBJ1-4, with 9 positions matching TRBD1. The trim removed 3 bases at V and 3 bases at J, leaving 8 bases unmatched. The CDR3 contains 17 residues. CDR1 and CDR2 (germline): LGHNA, YNFKEQ. The CDR3 spells CASSHIQGAQANEKLFF. The CDR3 nucleotides are TGTGCCAGCAGCCACATACAGGGGGCGCAGGCTAATGAAAAACTGTTTTTT.

This clone was seen just once. V usage is TRBV6-5 and J usage is TRBJ2-5; D is unclear. V was clipped by 0 bases and J by 4 bases, with 12 bases between them. The CDR3 runs 15 residues. Germline V gene lookup returns CDR1 MNHEY and CDR2 SVGAGI. In nucleotides, the CDR3 is TGTGCCAGCAGTTACTCGGCCCTTGGGCTAGAGACCCAGTACTTC. Residues: CASSYSALGLETQYF.

The V call is TRBV5-8, the J call TRBJ2-5, with 7 bases lining up with TRBD1. The CDR3 sequence is 16 residues long. V trimming: 1 base; J trimming: 2 bases; junction bases outside the gene matches: 8. Germline CDR1 is SGHTS and CDR2 is YDEGEE. CDR3 DNA: TGTGCCAGCAGCTTGCGGCCGAGCAGGGGGCAAGAGACCCAGTACTTC. Amino acids: CASSLRPSRGQETQYF.

This clone is a singleton in its sample. This chain connects TRBV6-1 to TRBJ2-1, with TRBD2 identical over 10 bases. V lost 2 bases and J lost 6; bases outside the gene matches: 4. The CDR3 has 15 residues. CDR1 MNHNS and CDR2 SASEGT come from the germline V gene. The CDR3 bases are TGTGCCAGCAGTGAAAGGCCTAGCGGGAGCAATGAGCAGTTCTTC. Encoded protein: CASSERPSGSNEQFF.

The chain is built from TRBV11-3 and TRBJ2-2; D uncertain. Germline values: CDR1 SGHNT, CDR2 YENEEA. CDR3 length: 15 residues. The ends were cut back, 1 base at V and 6 bases at J, with 12 bases in the middle. The CDR3 protein is CASSLGPVRAGELFF. The DNA for the CDR3 is TGTGCCAGCAGCTTAGGACCCGTACGGGCCGGGGAGCTGTTTTTT.

This sequence joins TRBV4-2 and TRBJ1-5, with D possibly being TRBD1 (6 bases). CDR1 and CDR2 (germline): LGHNA, YNFKEQ. Trimming removed 2 bases from V and 6 bases from J, with 14 bases in between. The CDR3 is 15 amino acids. The CDR3 region has the DNA TGTGCCAGCAGCCAACAACAGGGAAATAGTCAGCCCCAGCATTTT. Translation gives CASSQQQGNSQPQHF.

A single count supports this clone. The chain couples TRBV11-3 to TRBJ1-1; 8 nucleotides line up with TRBD1. Germline V lookup: CDR1 SGHNT, CDR2 YENEEA. The CDR3 is 15 residues long. Trimming removed 1 base from V and 1 base from J; junction bases left unmatched: 2. DNA for the CDR3: TGTGCCAGCAGCTTAGGGGGGACAGGGAACACTGAAGCTTTCTTT. Translating it yields CASSLGGTGNTEAFF. The full variable domain, completed using reference TRBV11-3 and TRBJ1-1, is EAGVVQSPRYKIIEKKQPVAFWCNPISGHNTLYWYLQNLGQGPELLIRYENEEAVDDSQLPKDRFSAERLKGVDSTLKIQPAELGDSAVYLCASSLGGTGNTEAFFGQGTRLTVV.